The clone carrying this TCR beta chain was seen repeatedly, ten times or more. Its antigen is not known. The sample is drawn from a study of HIV-infected patients and healthy controls. Study results and limitations: MAIT alpha-chain CDR3s were frequent in healthy controls, depleted in HIV+.

The repertoire came from unfractionated whole blood and reflected all unsorted peripheral T cells. Alpha and beta constant-region primers primed reverse transcription of around 500 ng RNA. Using multiplexing indices, alpha and beta chain libraries were generated apart by chain-specific third strand synthesis. MiXCR, applied by TCRdb to the 5' RACE reads, yields one record per CDR3 protein. Here the sample spans 7,000 to 9,000 distinct CDR3 sequences, approximately 9.1% being singletons. The CDR3 runs 21 residues. Germline CDR1 is MDHEN and CDR2 is SYDVKM. V gave up 1 base and J gave up 0 bases; unmatched junction bases: 17.

Source: blood, taken before antiretroviral therapy. The source of this sequence is an adult with HIV infection. The chain recombines TRBV28 with TRBJ2-7; 11 bases agree with TRBD1. The CDR3, as DNA: TGTGCCAGCAGTTTATCGGTTGGTGTGGGGACAGGGGGTTCTCTCTCCTACGAGCAGTACTTC. Translated, it gives CASSLSVGVGTGGSLSYEQYF.